What follows is one T cell receptor beta chain and its context. The target antigen is unknown. Template material for amplifying TCR beta CDR3 regions consisted of RNA transcripts. HTBI primers were employed in a first-round RT-PCR of the TCR CDR3. From the multiplex PCR reads, TCRdb called clonotypes with MiXCR, one entry per CDR3 protein. The data hold about 280,000 distinct CDR3 sequences, with about 25% observed a single time. Exclusion followed for patients with uncontrolled infection, other autoimmune disease, pregnancy or lactation. V was pared by 6 bases and J by 4 bases, with 16 bases between. Germline loops: CDR1 LNHNV, CDR2 YYDKDF (reference sequence). This CDR3 has 14 amino acids. This specimen comes from a study of T cells in Graves' hyperthyroidism and ophthalmopathy. Notes on the study in general: Most thyroid clonotypes that were expanded above 0.001 also turned up in blood.

This receptor was identified in a man aged 40-49 years with Graves' hyperthyroidism that later progressed to Graves' ophthalmopathy. The chain is built from TRBV15 and TRBJ2-7, with D perhaps matching TRBD2 (5 bases). The sequencing input was blood. CDR3 sequence (DNA): TGTGCCACCAGTAAAGACGGAGGCGGGTACGAGCAGTACTTC. This gives the protein CATSKDGGGYEQYF.